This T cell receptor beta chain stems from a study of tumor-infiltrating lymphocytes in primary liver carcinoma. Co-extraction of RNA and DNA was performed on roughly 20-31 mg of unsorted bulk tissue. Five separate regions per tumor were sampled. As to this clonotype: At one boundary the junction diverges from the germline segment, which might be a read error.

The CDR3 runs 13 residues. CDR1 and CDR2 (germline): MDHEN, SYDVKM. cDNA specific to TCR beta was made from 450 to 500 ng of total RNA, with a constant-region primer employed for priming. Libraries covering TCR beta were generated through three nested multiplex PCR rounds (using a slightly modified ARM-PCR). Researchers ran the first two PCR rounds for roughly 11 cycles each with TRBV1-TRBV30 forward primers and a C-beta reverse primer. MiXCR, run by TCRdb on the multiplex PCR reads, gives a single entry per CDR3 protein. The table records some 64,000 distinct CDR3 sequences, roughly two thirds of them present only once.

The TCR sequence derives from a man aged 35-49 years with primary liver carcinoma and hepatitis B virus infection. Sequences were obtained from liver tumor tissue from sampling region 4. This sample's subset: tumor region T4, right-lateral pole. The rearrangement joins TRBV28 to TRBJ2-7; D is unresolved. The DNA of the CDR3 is TGTACCAGCAGTTATTACGGTTCCCACGAGCAGTACTTC. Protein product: CTSSYYGSHEQYF. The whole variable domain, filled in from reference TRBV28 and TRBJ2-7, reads DVKVTQSSRYLVKRTGEKVFLECVQDMDHENMFWYRQDPGLGLRLIYFSYDVKMKEKGDIPEGYSVSREKKERFSLILESASTNQTSMYLCTSSYYGSHEQYFGPGTRLTVT.